This is a list of T cell receptor beta chains from one sample in a study of blood T cell repertoires in COVID-19. Only in-frame clones appear in the TCRdb table, and some are missing; sequencing was by immunoSEQ multiplex PCR. In the table there are 280,000 or so clones, about nine tenths of which are singletons. The sample was PBMCs or T cells enriched from blood (not recorded which). These receptors were collected from a woman aged 45-59 years who had been exposed to COVID-19. Each CDR3 is given with its conserved first and last residue. Each record gives: V gene, D gene, clone size, J gene, CDR3 DNA, CDR3 protein. A D gene is named only where the DNA matches it firmly. Clone size is stated in some rows and not others, as once, few, many or a class when expanded.

TRBV5-5,TRBD1,-,TRBJ2-7,TGTGCCAGCAGCTTGGAACAGGGGGATTTGGAGTACTTC,CASSLEQGDLEYF
TRBV19,-,-,TRBJ1-5,TGTGCCACCAGGACTGCATATAGCAATCAGCCCCAGCATTTT,CATRTAYSNQPQHF
TRBV4-1,-,-,TRBJ2-3,TGCGCCAGCAGCCAAGATAGACAGCTTTACACAGATACGCAGTATTTT,CASSQDRQLYTDTQYF
TRBV9,TRBD1,-,TRBJ2-5,TGTGCCAGCAGCGCCGGGACAGGGGGACAAGAGACCCAGTACTTC,CASSAGTGGQETQYF
TRBV28,-,-,TRBJ1-5,TGTGCCAGCAACAGTCAGCCCCAGCATTTT,CASNSQPQHF
TRBV5-4,-,-,TRBJ2-2,TGTGCCAGCAGCTGGATTGACTCGCCGGGGGAGCTGTTTTTT,CASSWIDSPGELFF
TRBV3-1/TRBV3-2,-,-,TRBJ1-4,TGTGCCAGCAGCCAAGAACGAGGGAACATAGGTAATGAAAAACTGTTTTTT,CASSQERGNIGNEKLFF
TRBV7-6,-,-,TRBJ1-5,TGTGCCAGCAGCCTCGGACACCGGGACAACAATCAGCCCCAGCATTTT,CASSLGHRDNNQPQHF
TRBV2,TRBD2,once,TRBJ2-2,TGTGCCAGCGGGCGCGGGGGGGCCGGGGAGCTGTTTTTT,CASGRGGAGELFF
TRBV12-5,-,-,TRBJ1-2,TGTGCTAGTGGTTTGCCGACAGGCTATGGCTACACCTTC,CASGLPTGYGYTF
TRBV5-1,-,once,TRBJ1-4,TGCGCCAGCAGCCCCGGGTGGTCAACTAATGAAAAACTGTTTTTT,CASSPGWSTNEKLFF
TRBV25-1,TRBD1,-,TRBJ2-1,TGTGCCAGCTCCTACACCCGGACAGGATCCTACAATGAGCAGTTCTTC,CASSYTRTGSYNEQFF
TRBV5-5,-,-,TRBJ1-1,TGTGCCAGCAGCAACAGAATCGGCACTGAAGCTTTCTTT,CASSNRIGTEAFF
TRBV6-2/TRBV6-3,-,-,TRBJ2-7,TGTGCCAGCAGTTACTCTCCCGGCCGGGGGTACGAGCAGTACTTC,CASSYSPGRGYEQYF
TRBV7-9,-,-,TRBJ2-3,TGTGCCAGCAGCTTAGGAGGGCGCCGCACAGATACGCAGTATTTT,CASSLGGRRTDTQYF
TRBV2,-,few,TRBJ2-5,TGTGCCAGCAGCCCAGCGGCGGGCGAGACCCAGTACTTC,CASSPAAGETQYF
TRBV5-6,-,-,TRBJ1-3,TGTGCCAGCAGCCGACGGGACTCTGGAAACACCATATATTTT,CASSRRDSGNTIYF
TRBV6-4,-,-,TRBJ1-5,TGTGCCCTAACTAAAGGTACAGGGACAAATCAGCCCCAGCATTTT,CALTKGTGTNQPQHF
TRBV3-1/TRBV3-2,-,-,TRBJ1-1,TGTGCCAGCAGCCAGGGCATGGAAACTGAAGCTTTCTTT,CASSQGMETEAFF
TRBV2,-,few,TRBJ1-2,TGTGCCAGCAGTGACCTGGGGGCTCATAACTATGGCTACACCTTC,CASSDLGAHNYGYTF
TRBV4-1,-,-,TRBJ1-1,TGCGCCAGCAGCCCCGTGGGGGGACGGCCGAACACTGAAGCTTTCTTT,CASSPVGGRPNTEAFF
TRBV4-1,TRBD1,once,TRBJ1-1,TGCGCCAGCAGCCAATCTCCGGGACAGGGGGCTCTGAACACTGAAGCTTTCTTT,CASSQSPGQGALNTEAFF
TRBV7-9,-,-,TRBJ2-7,TGTGCCAGCAGCTTAGAGAGTCCCGAGCAGTACTTC,CASSLESPEQYF
TRBV6-1,-,-,TRBJ2-3,TGTGCCAGCAGTGAGTACTTGACAGACACAGATACGCAGTATTTT,CASSEYLTDTDTQYF
TRBV3-1/TRBV3-2,TRBD2,-,TRBJ2-5,TGTGCCAGCAGCCAAGGCGTAGCGGGGATTTTTGAGACCCAGTACTTC,CASSQGVAGIFETQYF
TRBV2,TRBD1,few,TRBJ1-2,TGTGCCAGCAGTAAAAACAGGGGAGGAGATGGCTACACCTTC,CASSKNRGGDGYTF
TRBV4-2,-,-,TRBJ2-1,TGTGCCAGCAGCCAAGATCCGGGGAGGCAGTACAATGAGCAGTTCTTC,CASSQDPGRQYNEQFF
TRBV19,TRBD1,-,TRBJ2-2,TGTGCCAGTAGTCCAGGACAGGGGGCGGGAACGAACACCGGGGAGCTGTTTTTT,CASSPGQGAGTNTGELFF
TRBV5-8,TRBD1,-,TRBJ2-7,TGTGCCAGCAGTTTTTACAGGGGGTTCTCCACTTACGAGCAGTACTTC,CASSFYRGFSTYEQYF
TRBV7-2,-,-,TRBJ2-1,TGTGCCAGCAGCGGAGGGGGGGCCCGGAAAGCGGAGCAGTTCTTC,CASSGGGARKAEQFF
TRBV28,TRBD2,-,TRBJ2-7,TGTGCCAGCAAGCTAGCGGGGCTAAAGGGGAAGTACTTC,CASKLAGLKGKYF